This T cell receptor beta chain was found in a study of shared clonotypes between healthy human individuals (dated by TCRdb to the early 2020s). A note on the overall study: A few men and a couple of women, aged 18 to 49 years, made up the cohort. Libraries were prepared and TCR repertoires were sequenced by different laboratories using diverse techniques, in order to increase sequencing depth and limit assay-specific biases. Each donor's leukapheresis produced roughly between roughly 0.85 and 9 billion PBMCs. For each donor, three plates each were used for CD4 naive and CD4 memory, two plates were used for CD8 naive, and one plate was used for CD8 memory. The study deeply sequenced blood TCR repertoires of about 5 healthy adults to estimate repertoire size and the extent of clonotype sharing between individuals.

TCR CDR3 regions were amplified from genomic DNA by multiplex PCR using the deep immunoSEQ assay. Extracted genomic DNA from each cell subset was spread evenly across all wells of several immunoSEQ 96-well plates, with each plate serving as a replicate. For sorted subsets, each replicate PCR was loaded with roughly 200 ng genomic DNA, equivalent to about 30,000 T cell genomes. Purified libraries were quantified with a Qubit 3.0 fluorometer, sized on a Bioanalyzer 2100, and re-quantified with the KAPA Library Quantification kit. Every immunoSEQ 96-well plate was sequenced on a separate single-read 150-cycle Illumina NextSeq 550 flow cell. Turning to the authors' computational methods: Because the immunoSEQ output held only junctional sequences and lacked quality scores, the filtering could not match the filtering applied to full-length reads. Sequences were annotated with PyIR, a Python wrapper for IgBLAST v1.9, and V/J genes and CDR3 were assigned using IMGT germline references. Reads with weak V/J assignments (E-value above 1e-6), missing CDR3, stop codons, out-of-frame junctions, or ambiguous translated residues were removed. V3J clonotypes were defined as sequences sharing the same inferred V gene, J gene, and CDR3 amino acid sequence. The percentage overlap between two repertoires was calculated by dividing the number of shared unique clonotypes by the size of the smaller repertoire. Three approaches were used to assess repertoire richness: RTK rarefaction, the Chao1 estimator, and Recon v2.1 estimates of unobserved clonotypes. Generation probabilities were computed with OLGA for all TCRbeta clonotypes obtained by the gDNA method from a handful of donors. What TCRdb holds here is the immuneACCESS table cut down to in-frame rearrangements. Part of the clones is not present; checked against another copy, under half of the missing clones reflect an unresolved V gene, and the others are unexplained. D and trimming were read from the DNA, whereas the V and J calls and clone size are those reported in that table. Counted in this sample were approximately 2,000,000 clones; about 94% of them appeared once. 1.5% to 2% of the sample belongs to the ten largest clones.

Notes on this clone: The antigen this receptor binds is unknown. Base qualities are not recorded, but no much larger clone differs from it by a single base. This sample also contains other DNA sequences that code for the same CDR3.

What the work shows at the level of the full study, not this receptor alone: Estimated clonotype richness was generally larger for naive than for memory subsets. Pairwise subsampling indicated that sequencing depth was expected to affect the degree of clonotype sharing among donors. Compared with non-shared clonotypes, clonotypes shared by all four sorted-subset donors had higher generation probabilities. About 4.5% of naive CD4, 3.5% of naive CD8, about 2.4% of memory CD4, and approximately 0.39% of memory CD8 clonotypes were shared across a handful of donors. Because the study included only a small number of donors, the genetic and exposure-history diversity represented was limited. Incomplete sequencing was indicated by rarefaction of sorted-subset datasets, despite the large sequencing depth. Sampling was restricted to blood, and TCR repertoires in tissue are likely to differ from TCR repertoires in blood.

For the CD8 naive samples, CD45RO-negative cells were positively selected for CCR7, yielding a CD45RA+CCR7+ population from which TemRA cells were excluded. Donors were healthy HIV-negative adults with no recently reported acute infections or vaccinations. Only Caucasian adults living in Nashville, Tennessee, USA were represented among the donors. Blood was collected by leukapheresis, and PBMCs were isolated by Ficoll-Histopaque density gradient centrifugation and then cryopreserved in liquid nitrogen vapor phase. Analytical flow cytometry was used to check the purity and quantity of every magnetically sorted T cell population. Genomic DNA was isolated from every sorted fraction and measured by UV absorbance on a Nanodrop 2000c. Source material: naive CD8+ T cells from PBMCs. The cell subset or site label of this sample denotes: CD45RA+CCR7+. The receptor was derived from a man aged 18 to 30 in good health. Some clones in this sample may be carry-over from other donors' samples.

The DNA reads TGTGCCAGCAGTTTGTTGGCAGGGGGCACAGATACGCAGTATTTT. This yields the protein CASSLLAGGTDTQYF. Rearrangement joined TRBV27 to TRBJ2-3, and possibly TRBD1, on 6 matching bases. Per the germline V gene (reference sequence), MNHEY is the CDR1 and SMNVEV is the CDR2. V gives up 3 bases and J gives up 1 base, and the segment between their germline ends measures 11 bases. The CDR3 spans 15 residues, from the cysteine through the phenylalanine. Just the 45-base CDR3 DNA is kept, in frame starting at base 1.